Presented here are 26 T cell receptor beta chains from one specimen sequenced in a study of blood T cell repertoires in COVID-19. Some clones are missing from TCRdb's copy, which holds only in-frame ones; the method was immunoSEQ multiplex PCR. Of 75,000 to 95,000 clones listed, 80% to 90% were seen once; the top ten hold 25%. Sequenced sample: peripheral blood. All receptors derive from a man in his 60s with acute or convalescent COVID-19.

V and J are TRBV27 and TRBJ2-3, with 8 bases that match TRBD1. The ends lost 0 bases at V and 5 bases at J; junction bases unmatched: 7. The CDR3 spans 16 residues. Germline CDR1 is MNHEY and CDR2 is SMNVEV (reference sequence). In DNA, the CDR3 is TGTGCCAGCAGTTTATCAAGAGACAGGGGAAGAGATACGCAGTATTTT. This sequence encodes CASSLSRDRGRDTQYF.

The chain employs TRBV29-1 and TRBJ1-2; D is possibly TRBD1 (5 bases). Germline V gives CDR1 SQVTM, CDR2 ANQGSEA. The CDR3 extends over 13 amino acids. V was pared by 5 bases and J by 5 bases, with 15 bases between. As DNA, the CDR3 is TGCAGCGTTTTAGACGCGGGGACGTATGGCTACACCTTC. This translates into CSVLDAGTYGYTF.

This CDR3 reads CASSYTGGGKFF. CDR3 sequence (DNA): TGCGCCAGCAGTTATACCGGTGGGGGGAAGTTCTTC. The chain employs TRBV4-3 and TRBJ2-1; D is possibly TRBD2 (6 bases). The V gene lost 6 bases and the J gene lost 14 bases, with 17 bases spanning the gap. This CDR3 contains 12 residues. Germline assignment: CDR1 LGHNA and CDR2 YSLEER.

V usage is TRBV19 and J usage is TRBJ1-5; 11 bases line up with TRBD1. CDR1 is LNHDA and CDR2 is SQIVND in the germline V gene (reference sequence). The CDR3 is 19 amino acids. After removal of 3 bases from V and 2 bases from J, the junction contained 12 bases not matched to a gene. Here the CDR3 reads CASSIRTGGRSLGNQPQHF. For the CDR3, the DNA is TGTGCCAGTAGTATTAGGACAGGGGGCCGTAGTTTGGGCAATCAGCCCCAGCATTTT.

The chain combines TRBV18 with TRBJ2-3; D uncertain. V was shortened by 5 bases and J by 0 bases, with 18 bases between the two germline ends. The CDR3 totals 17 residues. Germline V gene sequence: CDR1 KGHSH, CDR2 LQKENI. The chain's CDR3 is CASSSTRSTASTDTQYF. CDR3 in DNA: TGTGCCAGCTCAAGTACGCGCTCGACTGCTAGCACAGATACGCAGTATTTT.

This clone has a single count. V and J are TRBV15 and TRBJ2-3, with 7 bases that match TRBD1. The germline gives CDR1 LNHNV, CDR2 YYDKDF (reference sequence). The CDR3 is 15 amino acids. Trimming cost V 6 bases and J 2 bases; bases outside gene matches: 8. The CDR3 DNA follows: TGTGCCACCAGGGTGGTGGACAGGAACACAGATACGCAGTATTTT. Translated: CATRVVDRNTDTQYF. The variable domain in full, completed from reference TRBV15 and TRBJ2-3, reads DAMVIQNPRYQVTQFGKPVTLSCSQTLNHNVMYWYQQKSSQAPKLLFHYYDKDFNNEADTPDNFQSRRPNTSFCFLDIRSPGLGDTAMYLCATRVVDRNTDTQYFGPGTRLTVL.

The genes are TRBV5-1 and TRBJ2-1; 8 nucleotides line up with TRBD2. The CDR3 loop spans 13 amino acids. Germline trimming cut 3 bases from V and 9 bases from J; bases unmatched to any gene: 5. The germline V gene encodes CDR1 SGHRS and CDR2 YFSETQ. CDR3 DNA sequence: TGCGCCAGCAGCTCCGGGGGGGGCTTTGAGCAGTTCTTC. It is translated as CASSSGGGFEQFF.

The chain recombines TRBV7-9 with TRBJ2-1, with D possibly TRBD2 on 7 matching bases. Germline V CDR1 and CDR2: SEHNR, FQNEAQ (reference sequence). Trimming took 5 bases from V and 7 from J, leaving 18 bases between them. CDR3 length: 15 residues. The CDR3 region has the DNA TGTGCCAGCAGCCTAAGGGGGGGTTCGGGAAATGAGCAGTTCTTC. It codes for CASSLRGGSGNEQFF.

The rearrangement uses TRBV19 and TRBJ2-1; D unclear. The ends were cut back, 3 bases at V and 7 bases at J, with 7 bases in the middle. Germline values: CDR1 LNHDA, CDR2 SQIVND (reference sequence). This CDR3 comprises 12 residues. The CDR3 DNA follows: TGTGCCAGTAGTATTATAGCAAATGAGCAGTTCTTC. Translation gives CASSIIANEQFF.

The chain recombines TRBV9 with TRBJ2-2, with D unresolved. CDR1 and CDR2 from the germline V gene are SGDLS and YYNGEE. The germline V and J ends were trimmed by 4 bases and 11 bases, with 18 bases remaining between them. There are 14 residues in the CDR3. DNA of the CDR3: TGTGCCAGCAGCCCAAACCCCCGGGTGGCCGAGCTGTTTTTT. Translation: CASSPNPRVAELFF.

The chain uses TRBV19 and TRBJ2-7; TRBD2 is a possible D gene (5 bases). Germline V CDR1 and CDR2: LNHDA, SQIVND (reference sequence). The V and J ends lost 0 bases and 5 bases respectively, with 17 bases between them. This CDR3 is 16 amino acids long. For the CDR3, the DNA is TGTGCCAGTAGTATAGATCTCTGGGGAGAGGAAGACGAGCAGTACTTC. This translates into CASSIDLWGEEDEQYF.

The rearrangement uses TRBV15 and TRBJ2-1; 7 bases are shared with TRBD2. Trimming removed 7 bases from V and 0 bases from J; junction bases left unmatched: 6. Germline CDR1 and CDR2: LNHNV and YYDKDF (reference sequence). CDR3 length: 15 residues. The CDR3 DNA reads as TGTGCCACCAACCGTGGCGGGGGCTCCTACAATGAGCAGTTCTTC. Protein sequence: CATNRGGGSYNEQFF.

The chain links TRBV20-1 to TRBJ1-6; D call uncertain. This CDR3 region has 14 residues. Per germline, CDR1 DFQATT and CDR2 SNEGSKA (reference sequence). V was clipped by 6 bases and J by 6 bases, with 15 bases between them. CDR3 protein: CSASTDWVNSPLHF. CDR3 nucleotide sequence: TGCAGTGCAAGTACGGACTGGGTTAATTCACCCCTCCACTTT.

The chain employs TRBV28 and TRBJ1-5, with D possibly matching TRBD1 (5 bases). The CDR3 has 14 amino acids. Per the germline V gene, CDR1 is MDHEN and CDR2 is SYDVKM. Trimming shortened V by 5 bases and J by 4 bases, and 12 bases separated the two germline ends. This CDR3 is CASSTGRENQPQHF. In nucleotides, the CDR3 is TGTGCCAGCAGTACGGGCAGGGAAAATCAGCCCCAGCATTTT. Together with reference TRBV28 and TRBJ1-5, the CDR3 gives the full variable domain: DVKVTQSSRYLVKRTGEKVFLECVQDMDHENMFWYRQDPGLGLRLIYFSYDVKMKEKGDIPEGYSVSREKKERFSLILESASTNQTSMYLCASSTGRENQPQHFGDGTRLSIL.

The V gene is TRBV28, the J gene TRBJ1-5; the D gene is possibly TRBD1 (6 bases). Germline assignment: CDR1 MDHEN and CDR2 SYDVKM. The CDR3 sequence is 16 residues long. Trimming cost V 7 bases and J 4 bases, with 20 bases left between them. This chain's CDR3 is CASIERRGAMNQPQHF. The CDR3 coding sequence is TGTGCCAGCATTGAACGACGGGGGGCAATGAATCAGCCCCAGCATTTT.

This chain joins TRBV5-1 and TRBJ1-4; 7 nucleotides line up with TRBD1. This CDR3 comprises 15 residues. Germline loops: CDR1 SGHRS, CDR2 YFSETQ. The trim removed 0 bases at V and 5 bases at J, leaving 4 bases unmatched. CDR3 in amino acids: CASSLVGDRNEKLFF. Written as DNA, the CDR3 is TGCGCCAGCAGCTTGGTTGGGGACAGAAATGAAAAACTGTTTTTT.

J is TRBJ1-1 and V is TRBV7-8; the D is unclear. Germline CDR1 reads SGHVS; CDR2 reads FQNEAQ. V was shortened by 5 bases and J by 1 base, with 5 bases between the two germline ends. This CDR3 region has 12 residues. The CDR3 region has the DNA TGTGCCAGCAGCCGACAGAACACTGAAGCTTTCTTT. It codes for CASSRQNTEAFF. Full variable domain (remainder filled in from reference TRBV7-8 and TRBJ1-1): GAGVSQSPRYKVAKRGQDVALRCDPISGHVSLFWYQQALGQGPEFLTYFQNEAQLDKSGLPSDRFFAERPEGSVSTLKIQRTQQEDSAVYLCASSRQNTEAFFGQGTRLTVV.

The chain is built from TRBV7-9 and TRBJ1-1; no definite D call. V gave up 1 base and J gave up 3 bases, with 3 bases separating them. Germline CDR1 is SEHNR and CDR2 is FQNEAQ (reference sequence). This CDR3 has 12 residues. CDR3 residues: CASSLVYTEAFF. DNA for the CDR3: TGTGCCAGCAGCTTAGTCTACACTGAAGCTTTCTTT.

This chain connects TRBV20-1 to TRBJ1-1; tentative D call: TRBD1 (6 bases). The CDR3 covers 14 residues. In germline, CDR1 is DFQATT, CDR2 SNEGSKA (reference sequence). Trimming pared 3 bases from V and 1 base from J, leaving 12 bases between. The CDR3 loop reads CSASAGHPNTEAFF. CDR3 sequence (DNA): TGCAGTGCTAGTGCGGGACATCCGAACACTGAAGCTTTCTTT.

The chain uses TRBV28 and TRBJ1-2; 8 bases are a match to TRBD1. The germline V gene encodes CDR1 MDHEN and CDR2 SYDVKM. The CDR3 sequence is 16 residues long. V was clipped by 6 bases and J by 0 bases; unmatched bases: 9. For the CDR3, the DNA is TGTGCCAGCAGAGCGACAGGGGCGAACTCTAACTATGGCTACACCTTC. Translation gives CASRATGANSNYGYTF.

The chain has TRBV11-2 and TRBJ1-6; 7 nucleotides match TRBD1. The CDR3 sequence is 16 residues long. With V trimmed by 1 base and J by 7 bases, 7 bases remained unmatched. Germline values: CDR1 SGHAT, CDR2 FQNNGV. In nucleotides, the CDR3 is TGTGCCAGCAGCTTAGTCCGGGACAGCGGGAATTCACCCCTCCACTTT. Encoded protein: CASSLVRDSGNSPLHF.

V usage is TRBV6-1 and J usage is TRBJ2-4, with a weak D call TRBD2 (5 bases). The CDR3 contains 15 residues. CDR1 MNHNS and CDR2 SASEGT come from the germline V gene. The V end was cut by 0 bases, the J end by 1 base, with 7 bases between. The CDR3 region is CASSEATGAKNIQYF. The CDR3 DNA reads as TGTGCCAGCAGTGAAGCGACGGGGGCCAAAAACATTCAGTACTTC.

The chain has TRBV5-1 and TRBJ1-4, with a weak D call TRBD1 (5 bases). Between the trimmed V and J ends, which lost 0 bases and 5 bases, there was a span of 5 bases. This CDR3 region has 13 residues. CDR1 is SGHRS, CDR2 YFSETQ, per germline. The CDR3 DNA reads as TGCGCCAGCAGCTTGGGACAGAATGAAAAACTGTTTTTT. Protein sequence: CASSLGQNEKLFF.

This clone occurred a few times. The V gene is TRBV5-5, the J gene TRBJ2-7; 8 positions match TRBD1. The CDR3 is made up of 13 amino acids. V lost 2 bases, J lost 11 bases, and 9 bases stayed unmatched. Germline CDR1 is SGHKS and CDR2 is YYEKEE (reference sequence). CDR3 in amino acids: CASSFQGTGTEYV. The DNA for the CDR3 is TGTGCCAGCAGCTTTCAAGGGACAGGCACGGAGTACGTC.

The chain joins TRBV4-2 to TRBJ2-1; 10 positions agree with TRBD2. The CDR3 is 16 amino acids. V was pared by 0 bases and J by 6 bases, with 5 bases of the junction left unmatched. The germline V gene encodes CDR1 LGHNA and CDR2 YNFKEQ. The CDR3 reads CASSQDRAGGPNEQFF. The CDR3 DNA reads TGTGCCAGCAGCCAAGATCGAGCGGGGGGGCCCAATGAGCAGTTCTTC.

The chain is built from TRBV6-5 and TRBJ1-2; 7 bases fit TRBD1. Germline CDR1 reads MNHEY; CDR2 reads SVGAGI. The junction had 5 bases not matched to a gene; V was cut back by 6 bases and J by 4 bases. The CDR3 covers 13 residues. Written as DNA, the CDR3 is TGTGCCAGCAGAGAGACAGGGCTCTATGGCTACACCTTC. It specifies CASRETGLYGYTF.